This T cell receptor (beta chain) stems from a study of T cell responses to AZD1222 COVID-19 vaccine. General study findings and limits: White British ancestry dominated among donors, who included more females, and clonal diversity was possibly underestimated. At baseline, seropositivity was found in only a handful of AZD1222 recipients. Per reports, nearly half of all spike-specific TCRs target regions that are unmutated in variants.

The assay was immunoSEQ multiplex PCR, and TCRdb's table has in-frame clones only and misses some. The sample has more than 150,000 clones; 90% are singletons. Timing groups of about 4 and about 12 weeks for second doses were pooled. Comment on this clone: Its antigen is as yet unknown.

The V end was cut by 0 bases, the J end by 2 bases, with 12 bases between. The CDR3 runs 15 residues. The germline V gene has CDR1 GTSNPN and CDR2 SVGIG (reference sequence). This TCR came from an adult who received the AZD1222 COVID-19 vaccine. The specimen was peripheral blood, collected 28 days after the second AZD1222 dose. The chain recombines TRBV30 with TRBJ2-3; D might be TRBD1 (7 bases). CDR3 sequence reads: CAWSVPGGPTDTQYF. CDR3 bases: TGTGCCTGGAGTGTACCAGGGGGGCCCACAGATACGCAGTATTTT.